A selection of T cell receptor beta chains follows, all from one sample in a study of cytomegalovirus exposure and HLA in healthy donors. Here immunoSEQ multiplex PCR was the method, and the copy in TCRdb shows in-frame clones only, minus some. The table lists 100,000 to 150,000 clones, approximately 72% of them singletons. Sequenced sample: PBMCs. Receptors were obtained from a woman between 40 and 55 years old in good health and CMV-seropositive. The CDR3 runs from the conserved cysteine through the conserved F or W. The D gene is left open where the match is weak. Expanded clones are given a class, and other clones once, few, many or no size at all.

CDR3aa: CAIGQGGSQPQHF
CDR3nt: TGTGCCATCGGACAGGGTGGGAGTCAGCCCCAGCATTTT
abundance: once
d_gene: TRBD1
v_gene: TRBV19
j_gene: TRBJ1-5

CDR3aa: CASGRTSDAYEQYF
CDR3nt: TGTGCCAGCGGGCGGACTAGCGATGCCTACGAGCAGTACTTC
abundance: -
d_gene: TRBD2
v_gene: TRBV27
j_gene: TRBJ2-7

CDR3aa: CASSARGYAQGGYTF
CDR3nt: TGTGCCAGCAGCGCCCGGGGGTATGCGCAGGGTGGCTACACCTTC
abundance: -
d_gene: -
v_gene: TRBV5-4
j_gene: TRBJ1-2

CDR3aa: CSVSELTGELFF
CDR3nt: TGCAGCGTGTCCGAACTTACCGGGGAGCTGTTTTTT
abundance: -
d_gene: -
v_gene: TRBV29-1
j_gene: TRBJ2-2

CDR3aa: CASSVEAAYNSPLHF
CDR3nt: TGTGCCAGCAGCGTTGAGGCCGCCTATAATTCACCCCTCCACTTT
abundance: -
d_gene: -
v_gene: TRBV9
j_gene: TRBJ1-6

CDR3aa: CASSRGQGWRSPLHF
CDR3nt: TGTGCCAGCAGCCGGGGACAGGGGTGGCGTTCACCCCTCCACTTT
abundance: once
d_gene: TRBD1
v_gene: TRBV7-2
j_gene: TRBJ1-6

CDR3aa: CASSDGTDYEQYF
CDR3nt: TGTGCCAGCAGCGACGGGACAGACTACGAGCAGTACTTC
abundance: -
d_gene: TRBD1
v_gene: TRBV9
j_gene: TRBJ2-7

CDR3aa: CASSSRQGLGSYEQYF
CDR3nt: TGTGCCAGCAGCTCACGACAGGGGTTGGGCTCCTACGAGCAGTACTTC
abundance: -
d_gene: TRBD1
v_gene: TRBV7-2
j_gene: TRBJ2-7

CDR3aa: CASSLDRDDQPQHF
CDR3nt: TGTGCCAGCAGTTTGGACAGGGATGATCAGCCCCAGCATTTT
abundance: few
d_gene: TRBD1
v_gene: TRBV2
j_gene: TRBJ1-5

CDR3aa: CASSPDRAAGNTIYF
CDR3nt: TGTGCCAGCAGTCCCGACAGGGCCGCTGGAAACACCATATATTTT
abundance: -
d_gene: TRBD1
v_gene: TRBV7-9
j_gene: TRBJ1-3

CDR3aa: CASSYSGTGRGYTF
CDR3nt: TGTGCCAGCAGTTACTCTGGGACAGGCCGTGGCTACACCTTC
abundance: -
d_gene: TRBD1
v_gene: TRBV6-5
j_gene: TRBJ1-2

CDR3aa: CASSVPSGNEQFF
CDR3nt: TGTGCCAGCAGCGTTCCTAGCGGCAATGAGCAGTTCTTC
abundance: -
d_gene: TRBD2
v_gene: TRBV9
j_gene: TRBJ2-1

CDR3aa: CASSPVRETQYF
CDR3nt: TGTGCCAGCAGCCCCGTCCGGGAGACCCAGTACTTC
abundance: few
d_gene: -
v_gene: TRBV7-2
j_gene: TRBJ2-5

CDR3aa: CATETGIYAFF
CDR3nt: TGTGCCACCGAGACAGGGATTTATGCTTTCTTT
abundance: -
d_gene: TRBD1
v_gene: TRBV25-1
j_gene: TRBJ1-1

CDR3aa: CASSQGRGGMGTEAFF
CDR3nt: TGCGCCAGCAGCCAAGGCAGGGGTGGGATGGGCACTGAAGCTTTCTTT
abundance: -
d_gene: -
v_gene: TRBV4-3
j_gene: TRBJ1-1

CDR3aa: CASSPNDIPHQPQHF
CDR3nt: TGTGCCAGCTCCCCGAACGACATCCCTCATCAGCCCCAGCATTTT
abundance: few
d_gene: -
v_gene: TRBV18
j_gene: TRBJ1-5

CDR3aa: CASSAGGGYEGNEQFF
CDR3nt: TGCGCCAGCAGCGCCGGAGGAGGGTATGAGGGCAATGAGCAGTTCTTC
abundance: -
d_gene: -
v_gene: TRBV4-3
j_gene: TRBJ2-1

CDR3aa: CASTLDSTNYGYTF
CDR3nt: TGTGCCAGCACCTTAGACAGCACTAACTATGGCTACACCTTC
abundance: -
d_gene: -
v_gene: TRBV5-4
j_gene: TRBJ1-2

CDR3aa: CASSQEARTAGNTIYF
CDR3nt: TGCGCCAGCAGCCAAGAGGCCAGGACTGCTGGAAACACCATATATTTT
abundance: -
d_gene: -
v_gene: TRBV4-1
j_gene: TRBJ1-3

CDR3aa: CSASRSSYNEQFF
CDR3nt: TGCAGCGCTAGTCGTTCCTCCTACAATGAGCAGTTCTTC
abundance: -
d_gene: -
v_gene: TRBV29-1
j_gene: TRBJ2-1